These 10 T cell receptor beta chains originate from one sample sequenced in a study of human T cells and chemical hapten exposure. Time point in this sample: patch test 2, 6 weeks after DPC sensitization. Described treatment: therapeutic diphenylcyclopropenone sensitization with weekly scalp DPC. TCRdb reanalysed the RACE reads using MiXCR and keeps one entry per CDR3 protein. This repertoire shows nearly 85,000 distinct CDR3 sequences, 11% found once; its top ten account for roughly 1.5%. Sequenced here: whole blood, sampled in connection with sensitization to the hapten diphenylcyclopropenone (DPC). The origin of the receptors is a man in his late teens or twenties with alopecia areata. Some clones in this sample may be carry-over from other donors' samples.

This clonotype was counted at least ten times. J is TRBJ2-3 and V is TRBV19; D is undetermined. V lost 3 bases and J 0 bases, leaving 4 bases between the germline ends. This CDR3 is built from 13 residues. Germline V gene lookup returns CDR1 LNHDA and CDR2 SQIVND (reference sequence). The CDR3 DNA sequence: TGTGCCAGTAGTATGTCTAGCACAGATACGCAGTATTTT. Protein sequence: CASSMSSTDTQYF.

The chain links TRBV29-1 to TRBJ1-3; D not certain. Trimming removed 1 base at V and 4 bases at J, with 17 bases between. The CDR3 covers 16 residues. Germline lookup yields CDR1 SQVTM and CDR2 ANQGSEA. CDR3 region: CSVEGHPSEWGNTIYF. The CDR3, as DNA: TGCAGCGTTGAAGGTCATCCGAGCGAGTGGGGAAACACCATATATTTT.

The V gene is TRBV5-1, the J gene TRBJ2-3; the D gene is possibly TRBD2 (7 bases). The V gene's germline CDR1 is SGHRS and CDR2 YFSETQ. The germline V and J ends were trimmed by 4 bases and 2 bases, with 17 bases remaining between them. This CDR3 has 16 amino acids. The CDR3 spells CASSLQGGEHTDTQYF. The CDR3 nucleotides read TGCGCCAGCAGCCTACAGGGAGGGGAGCACACAGATACGCAGTATTTT.

This clonotype was observed a few times. This chain links TRBV19 with TRBJ2-2; possibly TRBD1 for D (5 bases). Per germline, CDR1 LNHDA and CDR2 SQIVND (reference sequence). V was pared by 3 bases and J by 1 base, with 12 bases between. This CDR3 spans 16 amino acids. CDR3 in DNA: TGTGCCAGTAGTATCCCCCAGGGATGGAACACCGGGGAGCTGTTTTTT. Its translation is CASSIPQGWNTGELFF.

This chain uses TRBV10-3 with TRBJ2-5; a possible D gene is TRBD2 (5 bases). The CDR3 runs to 12 residues. Germline V CDR1 and CDR2: ENHRY, SYGVKD. Trimming left V 4 bases short and J 5 bases short, with 8 bases between. CDR3 sequence: CAISGGRETQYF. DNA of the CDR3: TGTGCCATCAGTGGAGGGCGGGAGACCCAGTACTTC.

About this clonotype: Since a much larger clone is just one base distant, this may be a read error. The chain carries TRBV9 and TRBJ2-5, with D hard to call. This CDR3 is 14 amino acids long. The germline V gene encodes CDR1 SGDLS and CDR2 YYNGEE. The CDR3: CAISVHSRQETQYF. The CDR3 DNA sequence: TGTGCCATCAGCGTCCACAGTAGACAAGAGACCCAGTACTTC. The whole variable domain, filled in from reference TRBV9 and TRBJ2-5, reads DSGVTQTPKHLITATGQRVTLRCSPRSGDLSVYWYQQSLDQGLQFLIQYYNGEERAKGNILERFSAQQFPDLHSELNLSSLELGDSALYFCAISVHSRQETQYFGPGTRLLVL.

At least ten counts were recorded for this clonotype. V usage is TRBV29-1 and J usage is TRBJ2-4, with 13 bases aligning to TRBD2. The CDR3 loop spans 16 amino acids. Germline V gene data show CDR1 as SQVTM and CDR2 as ANQGSEA. The junction had 6 bases not matched to a gene; V was cut back by 7 bases and J by 0 bases. The CDR3 loop is CSAGLAGPVAKNIQYF. Written as DNA, the CDR3 is TGCAGCGCGGGACTAGCGGGGCCCGTAGCCAAAAACATTCAGTACTTC.

This clonotype was detected only a few times. V gene TRBV6-5 combines with J gene TRBJ2-5; 9 positions match TRBD2. The CDR3 has 16 residues. J gave up 0 bases and V 0 bases, and 2 bases lay outside the gene matches. Per germline, CDR1 MNHEY and CDR2 SVGAGI. DNA of the CDR3: TGTGCCAGCAGTTACTCAAGCGGGGGGTACCAAGAGACCCAGTACTTC. Its translation: CASSYSSGGYQETQYF.

At least ten counts were recorded for this clonotype. This chain joins TRBV27 and TRBJ1-4, with D maybe TRBD1 (5 bases). From germline, CDR1 is MNHEY and CDR2 SMNVEV (reference sequence). CDR3 length equals 19 residues. The germline V and J ends were trimmed by 5 bases and 3 bases, with 25 bases remaining between them. CDR3 in amino acids: CASSPTEFGARSANEKLFF. The CDR3 region has the DNA TGTGCCAGCAGTCCCACCGAGTTCGGGGCCAGGTCGGCTAATGAAAAACTGTTTTTT.

This clonotype appeared many times. The gene calls are TRBV7-2 and TRBJ2-1; D is ambiguous. The CDR3 runs 13 residues. V was cut by 2 bases and J by 4 bases, with 6 bases left in between. Germline lookup yields CDR1 SGHTA and CDR2 FQGNSA. The CDR3 DNA reads as TGTGCCAGCAGCTTACAACTGTACAATGAGCAGTTCTTC. Residues: CASSLQLYNEQFF.